Below are 14 T cell receptor beta chains sequenced from a single sample in a study of blood T cell repertoires in COVID-19. Some clones are missing from TCRdb's copy, which holds only in-frame ones; the method was immunoSEQ multiplex PCR. This repertoire shows more than 200,000 clones, about 90% found once; its top ten account for less than 3.5%. The sequenced sample was peripheral blood. The source is a woman in her fifties or sixties with acute or convalescent COVID-19.

The V and J genes are TRBV28 and TRBJ1-2; D unclear. V was shortened by 3 bases and J by 5 bases, with 16 bases between the two germline ends. Germline-derived CDR1 and CDR2 are MDHEN and SYDVKM. The CDR3 totals 15 residues. CDR3 protein: CASSFGSVARYGYTF. The CDR3 DNA reads as TGTGCCAGCAGTTTCGGGTCCGTCGCACGTTATGGCTACACCTTC.

V and J are TRBV4-1 and TRBJ1-5; 8 bases match TRBD1. The CDR3 length is 15 residues. Germline V gives CDR1 MGHRA, CDR2 YSYEKL. With 4 bases clipped from V and 2 bases from J, the junction kept 4 bases outside the gene matches. DNA for the CDR3: TGCGCCAGCAGCCCCCTGGACAGGGGCAATCAGCCCCAGCATTTT. The encoded protein is CASSPLDRGNQPQHF.

This rearrangement joins TRBV7-9 to TRBJ1-1; D is unresolved. The germline CDR1 and CDR2 sequences are SEHNR and FQNEAQ (reference sequence). V gave up 3 bases and J gave up 0 bases, with 8 bases separating them. This CDR3 has 14 residues. CDR3: CASSLAPLNTEAFF. CDR3 sequence (DNA): TGTGCCAGCAGCTTGGCCCCGTTGAACACTGAAGCTTTCTTT.

This clone has more than one count but fewer than ten. V usage is TRBV27 and J usage is TRBJ2-2, with 8 bases matching TRBD1. The CDR3 is made up of 16 amino acids. The V gene's germline CDR1 is MNHEY and CDR2 SMNVEV (reference sequence). The V and J ends lost 5 bases and 1 base, in that order; junction bases with no gene match: 6. CDR3 DNA sequence: TGTGCCAGCAGTGGGATCAGGGGGCTGAACACCGGGGAGCTGTTTTTT. It translates to CASSGIRGLNTGELFF.

The chain carries TRBV7-2 and TRBJ2-7; possible D gene TRBD1, 6 bases. The CDR3 consists of 18 residues. V lost 0 bases and J lost 0, with 18 bases in between. CDR1 is SGHTA and CDR2 is FQGNSA in the germline V gene. The CDR3 nucleotides read TGTGCCAGCAGCTTAGCGCCTACCACGAGGGGGAGCTCCTACGAGCAGTACTTC. Translating gives CASSLAPTTRGSSYEQYF.

The V and J genes are TRBV7-9 and TRBJ2-7; 7 bases align to TRBD1. After removal of 5 bases from V and 5 bases from J, the junction contained 9 bases not matched to a gene. CDR3 size: 14 residues. The germline V gene has CDR1 SEHNR and CDR2 FQNEAQ (reference sequence). Here the CDR3 DNA reads TGTGCCAGCAGCGTGCAGACAGGGATCCACGAGCAGTACTTC. Translated, it gives CASSVQTGIHEQYF.

This sequence joins TRBV6-5 and TRBJ2-7, with 12 bases matching TRBD2. CDR3 length: 16 amino acids. V lost 2 bases and J lost 6; bases outside the gene matches: 8. The V gene's germline CDR1 is MNHEY and CDR2 SVGAGI. The CDR3 loop reads CASSYILTSGRREQYF. CDR3 bases: TGTGCCAGCAGTTACATATTAACTAGCGGGAGGCGCGAGCAGTACTTC.

The chain links TRBV7-2 to TRBJ2-7; perhaps TRBD2 as D (6 bases). The germline CDR1 and CDR2 sequences are SGHTA and FQGNSA. There are 18 residues in the CDR3. V lost 0 bases and J 2 bases, leaving 20 bases between the germline ends. CDR3 residues: CASSLAEGVADFTYEQYF. As DNA, the CDR3 is TGTGCCAGCAGCTTAGCGGAGGGAGTAGCGGACTTCACCTACGAGCAGTACTTC.

This clone was counted a single time. The gene calls are TRBV18 and TRBJ1-6, with D hard to call. Germline CDR1 and CDR2: KGHSH and LQKENI. Between the trimmed V and J ends, which lost 1 base and 10 bases, there was a span of 14 bases. The CDR3 loop spans 15 amino acids. This CDR3 is CASSPRAPDRSPLHF. As DNA, the CDR3 is TGTGCCAGCTCACCACGGGCCCCTGATAGATCACCCCTCCACTTT.

V and J are TRBV4-2 and TRBJ2-1; 14 nucleotides agree with TRBD2. CDR3 length: 15 amino acids. V lost 3 bases, J lost 5 bases, and 0 bases stayed unmatched. Germline CDR1 LGHNA, CDR2 YNFKEQ. As DNA, the CDR3 is TGTGCCAGCAGCCAGACTAGCGGGGGGGACAATGAGCAGTTCTTC. Protein sequence: CASSQTSGGDNEQFF.

The V call is TRBV18, the J call TRBJ2-5, with TRBD2 matching over 13 bases. V lost 0 bases to trimming and J lost 5 bases; unmatched junction nucleotides: 12. The CDR3 runs to 19 residues. Germline CDR1 is KGHSH and CDR2 is LQKENI. The CDR3: CASSPPQPLAGGPGETQYF. CDR3 bases: TGTGCCAGCTCACCACCGCAACCACTAGCGGGAGGGCCTGGGGAGACCCAGTACTTC.

The V gene is TRBV11-2, the J gene TRBJ2-1; tentatively, D is TRBD2 (6 bases). V was cut by 0 bases and J by 5 bases, with 11 bases left in between. CDR3 length: 15 amino acids. Germline V CDR1 and CDR2: SGHAT, FQNNGV. This chain's CDR3 is CASSLDWTTNNEQFF. The DNA for the CDR3 is TGTGCCAGCAGCTTAGATTGGACTACTAACAATGAGCAGTTCTTC.

J is TRBJ2-7 and V is TRBV27, with TRBD2 as a possible D gene (5 bases). The V gene lost 3 bases and the J gene lost 4 bases, with 16 bases spanning the gap. The germline gives CDR1 MNHEY, CDR2 SMNVEV (reference sequence). The CDR3 is 15 residues long. In nucleotides, the CDR3 is TGTGCCAGCAGTTTGGTTGGCAGCGGAGTTTACGAGCAGTACTTC. Translated, it gives CASSLVGSGVYEQYF.

This clone was detected only once. The chain carries TRBV5-1 and TRBJ2-7; tentatively, D is TRBD2 (7 bases). The CDR3 loop spans 13 amino acids. Germline V lookup: CDR1 SGHRS, CDR2 YFSETQ. The V gene lost 2 bases and the J gene lost 3 bases, with 9 bases spanning the gap. The CDR3 reads CASSFGGHYEQYF. DNA for the CDR3: TGCGCCAGCAGCTTCGGGGGGCACTACGAGCAGTACTTC.